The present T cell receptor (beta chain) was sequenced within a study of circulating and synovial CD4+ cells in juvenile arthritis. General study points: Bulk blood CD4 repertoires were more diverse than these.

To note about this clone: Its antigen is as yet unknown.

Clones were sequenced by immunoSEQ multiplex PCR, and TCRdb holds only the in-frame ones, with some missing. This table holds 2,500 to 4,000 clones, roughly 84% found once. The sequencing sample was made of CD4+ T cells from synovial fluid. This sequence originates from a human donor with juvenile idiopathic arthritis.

CDR3 in DNA: TGTGCCAGCACCCCGACAGGGGGGTATGGCTACACCTTC. This encodes CASTPTGGYGYTF. This chain uses TRBV2 with TRBJ1-2; 9 nucleotides line up with TRBD1. The CDR3 is 13 residues long. In germline, CDR1 is SNHLY, CDR2 FYNNEI. The trim removed 7 bases at V and 5 bases at J, leaving 5 bases unmatched.